A selection of T cell receptor beta chains follows, all from one sample in a study of OX40 agonist ivuxolimab in advanced cancers. This table comes from immunoSEQ multiplex PCR, and its TCRdb copy is limited to in-frame clones, with some not included. The top ten clones hold about 11% of a sample with about 84,000 clones, 85% to 95% of them seen once. Material: CD4+ or CD8+ T cells sorted from blood, obtained in a trial of the OX40 agonist ivuxolimab. The source is an adult with an advanced solid tumor such as melanoma, head and neck, liver or kidney cancer. CDR3s leave out the opening cysteine and the closing phenylalanine or tryptophan.

v_call	cdr3_aa
TRBV9	ASSPPLAGWNEQF
TRBV15	ATSRDHAEQF
TRBV11-3	ASSLYFSGETPLH
TRBV9	ASSGRTGSSYNEQF
TRBV4-3	ASSQEDGVADTQY
TRBV4-1	ASSQALEETQY
TRBV27	ASSFGSGRAGELF
TRBV10-2	ASSSGTSVGNPNRWGEQF
TRBV15	ATSPTEGSSYEQY
TRBV11-2	ASSLDYRGEYGYT
TRBV15	ATSSPTLREQF
TRBV4-1	ASRITGTGTGNTIY
TRBV7-9	ASSFGTGPGKQY
TRBV6-6	ASRGFTDTQY
TRBV4-1	ASSQEYRLADTDTQY
TRBV11-3	ASSFRTARWGNEKLF
TRBV2	ASRPREGGMNTEAF
TRBV7-2	ASSFRTINYGYT
TRBV27	ASSSVTGGYGYT
TRBV19	ASSPGQGPYEQY
TRBV28	ASSFRFRGRGYGYT
TRBV7-2	ASRYGPWEY
TRBV5-6	ASSLGFGGTEAF
TRBV18	ASSFNGLPSPFEQY
TRBV10-3	AISSTSGRANNEQF
TRBV27	ASPGLVSGEQY
TRBV11-2	ASSFAGTGEAYEQY
TRBV9	ASSVEGQQQF
TRBV18	ASSPGAGYSNQPQH
TRBV6-5	ASRPQESYGYT
TRBV7-6	ASSPDGTGVALRGRAEETQY
TRBV27	ASSPSWGHYGYT
TRBV9	ASSVGLLDDYEQY
TRBV7-7	ASSSLADPWVQY
TRBV7-6	ASSLVYALENNEQF
TRBV7-9	ASSYDRGNAYEQY
TRBV9	ASSVTGSFTYNEQF
TRBV19	ASSIVPKGHNEQF
TRBV5-6	ASSLGPSAYEQY
TRBV5-6	ASSPGQELADGYT
TRBV29-1	SVVKGVWDRDIFTEAF
TRBV5-1	ASSSHRDEKLF
TRBV25-1	ASSESGQADYEQY
TRBV5-6	ASTLFQGAPKRTQY
TRBV4-3	ASSHTDGGGRNIQY
TRBV7-2	ASSLRGTGNTIY
TRBV19	ASSWGADGNTIY
TRBV9	ASSVDRYNEQF
TRBV5-6	ASSFTVFLAGELF
TRBV28	ASSFYSIGSNQPQH
TRBV18	ASSVEYATNEKLF